This T cell receptor beta chain came from a study of T cells after yellow fever vaccination. At least ten counts were recorded for this clonotype. In germline, CDR1 is LNHDA, CDR2 SQIVND (reference sequence). Trimming removed 4 bases from V and 0 bases from J, with 12 bases in between. The CDR3 spans 15 residues. Researchers made TCR cDNA using 5'RACE template switching, and this step added a universal primer site and UMIs. MiXCR was run by TCRdb on the 5' RACE reads, yielding one entry per CDR3 protein. Seen here are just over 300,000 distinct CDR3 sequences, around 4% observed once, and the top ten hold less than 25%.

Sample: PBMCs, taken on the day of the yellow fever booster vaccination. This sequence joins TRBV19 and TRBJ1-1; D remains unclear. The TCR comes from a young man who received the YFV17D yellow fever vaccine. The CDR3 DNA follows: TGTGCCAGTAGTACCGGACGGACGGTGAACACTGAAGCTTTCTTT. Translating gives CASSTGRTVNTEAFF. Variable domain in full (rest from reference TRBV19 and TRBJ1-1): DGGITQSPKYLFRKEGQNVTLSCEQNLNHDAMYWYRQDPGQGLRLIYYSQIVNDFQKGDIAEGYSVSREKKESFPLTVTSAQKNPTAFYLCASSTGRTVNTEAFFGQGTRLTVV.